These 30 T cell receptor delta chains were all obtained from the same sample, sequenced in a study of gamma-delta T cells after stem cell transplantation. TCRdb fed the RT-PCR reads to CATT. Here the sample spans 2,900 or so delta-chain clones, roughly 2.7% being singletons. The sequencing sample was made of gamma-delta T cells. The receptor source for this set is a human donor. It is not recorded whose cells these are; they may come from a transplant donor.

For this clone: A much larger clone sits a single nucleotide away, making a read error possible. The CDR3 DNA reads TGTGCCTGTGACACCTGGGGGGCCCGCTCCTGGGACACCCGACAGATGTTTTTC. This sequence encodes CACDTWGARSWDTRQMFF. The rearrangement uses TRDV2 and TRDJ3; weak D call: TRDD3 (6 bases). There are 18 residues in the CDR3. V lost 0 bases, J lost 0 bases, and 11 bases lay in between. Germline V gene sequence: CDR1 GEAIGNYY, CDR2 EKD.

Worth noting for this clone: This sequence may be a read error, since a much larger clone differs from it by one base. At the DNA level, this CDR3 is encoded by other sequences in the same sample as well. The V gene is TRDV2, the J gene TRDJ2; 9 positions agree with TRDD3. The CDR3 contains 19 residues. Germline lookup yields CDR1 GEAIGNYY and CDR2 EKD. CDR3 sequence (DNA): TGTGCCTGTGACCCGTTGCTGGGGGATTTCGCCCCTTTGACAGCGCAACTCTTCTTT. It specifies CACDPLLGDFAPLTAQLFF.

This clone was detected only a few times. This may come from a read error, since a much larger clone is one base off. Other DNA sequences within the sample encode an identical CDR3. This sequence joins TRDV2 and TRDJ1; tentatively, D is TRDD3 (6 bases). CDR3 size: 19 residues. Germline V gene data show CDR1 as GEAIGNYY and CDR2 as EKD. CDR3 bases: TGTGCCTGCGACACCGTGGTTACGAATGGGTTGGGGGACACCGATAAACTCATCTTT. Translating gives CACDTVVTNGLGDTDKLIF.

Within the sample, this clone is medium-sized (0.01 to 0.1%). The CDR3 region is CACDTVLPIASTDKLIF. The CDR3 DNA reads TGTGCCTGTGACACGGTCCTTCCCATTGCTTCCACCGATAAACTCATCTTT. This chain connects TRDV2 to TRDJ1, with D tentatively TRDD2 (6 bases). Germline lookup yields CDR1 GEAIGNYY and CDR2 EKD. There are 17 residues in the CDR3. The ends were cut back, 1 base at V and 1 base at J, with 18 bases in the middle.

A few counts support this clone. The protein recorded in TCRdb matches a much larger clone and deviates from this DNA's translation at residue 8, suggesting a read error; the protein here is obtained by translating the DNA. The J gene is TRDJ1, the V gene TRDV2; possibly TRDD3 for D (5 bases). The CDR3 sequence is 15 residues long. The V end was cut by 4 bases, the J end by 0 bases, with 14 bases between. Germline V gives CDR1 GEAIGNYY, CDR2 EKD. The CDR3 region is CACDGMGNHTDKLIF. In DNA, the CDR3 is TGTGCCTGTGATGGTATGGGGAACCACACCGATAAACTCATCTTT.

This clone is judged medium-sized. The chain uses TRDV2 and TRDJ1; a weak D match, TRDD3 (6 bases). CDR1 and CDR2 from the germline V gene are GEAIGNYY and EKD. The CDR3 extends over 15 amino acids. Deletions cut 1 base from V and 0 bases from J, with 11 bases between. CDR3 protein: CACDTLGPYTDKLIF. DNA for the CDR3: TGTGCCTGTGACACTCTGGGGCCCTACACCGATAAACTCATCTTT.

This clone was observed a few times. The protein that TCRdb holds for this DNA derives from a much larger clone and differs from the translated DNA at residue 5, which likely indicates a read error; the protein shown here is translated from the DNA. The genes are TRDV2 and TRDJ1; 9 bases line up with TRDD3. This CDR3 contains 15 residues. CDR1 GEAIGNYY and CDR2 EKD come from the germline V gene. V shed 4 bases, J shed 1 base, and the junction held 6 bases outside the gene matches. DNA of the CDR3: TGTGCCTGTGAATCACTGGGGGACCTCACCGATAAACTCATCTTT. Its translation is CACESLGDLTDKLIF.

This clone was seen only a few times. A single base separates this from a much larger clone, so it may be a read error. The genes are TRDV2 and TRDJ1; 7 bases are shared with TRDD3. Unmatched junction bases numbered 22, after V lost 1 base and J lost 0 bases. CDR3 length: 21 residues. Germline V gene data show CDR1 as GEAIGNYY and CDR2 as EKD. This CDR3 is CACDTLQPLGTSHLYTDKLIF. The DNA of the CDR3 is TGTGCCTGTGACACACTACAACCACTGGGGACCTCTCACCTGTACACCGATAAACTCATCTTT.

The J gene is TRDJ1, the V gene TRDV2; TRDD3 matches 13 bases. This CDR3 comprises 20 residues. Trimming took 0 bases from V and 4 from J; bases not matched to a gene: 16. CDR1 and CDR2 (germline): GEAIGNYY, EKD. The CDR3 protein is CACDTVPHTGGYGGLDKLIF. CDR3 in DNA: TGTGCCTGTGACACCGTACCTCATACTGGGGGATACGGTGGGCTCGATAAACTCATCTTT.

This clone is medium-sized in the sample. A much larger clone sits a single nucleotide away, making a read error possible. This chain uses TRDV2 with TRDJ3; 12 bases are shared with TRDD3. The CDR3 length is 23 residues. Germline assignment: CDR1 GEAIGNYY and CDR2 EKD. Here the CDR3 reads CARDIVLTGGYPVGSWDTRQMFF. In DNA form, the CDR3 reads TGTGCCCGTGACATCGTGTTGACTGGGGGATACCCTGTGGGCTCCTGGGACACCCGACAGATGTTTTTC.

A few counts support this clone. TCRdb's protein, taken from a much larger clone, differs from this DNA's translation at residue 3, likely owing to a read error; the protein displayed comes from the DNA. The rearrangement joins TRDV2 to TRDJ1, with TRDD3 identical over 7 bases. CDR1 and CDR2 (germline): GEAIGNYY, EKD. This CDR3 spans 17 amino acids. In DNA, the CDR3 is TGTGCCAGTGACAACCTGGGGGTCACGGCGACCACCGATAAACTCATCTTT. Translated: CASDNLGVTATTDKLIF.

This clone has just a few counts. The protein given by TCRdb reflects a much larger clone and differs at residue 16 from this DNA's translation, likely from a read error; the protein shown is the DNA's translation. This chain's CDR3 is CACDTVRGILSTWADELIF. CDR3 bases: TGTGCCTGTGACACCGTAAGGGGGATACTTTCAACTTGGGCCGATGAACTCATCTTT. V gene TRDV2 combines with J gene TRDJ1; 9 bases agree with TRDD3. CDR3 length: 19 residues. The germline V gene encodes CDR1 GEAIGNYY and CDR2 EKD.

In its sample, this clone was seen a few times. This likely traces to a read error, being one base from a far larger clone. The V call is TRDV2, the J call TRDJ1; TRDD3 matches at 7 bases. Germline CDR1 is GEAIGNYY and CDR2 is EKD. The CDR3 is 14 residues long. CDR3: CARDTWGFTDKLIF. The CDR3, as DNA: TGTGCCCGTGACACCTGGGGGTTCACCGATAAACTCATCTTT.

In its sample, this clone is medium-sized. The chain combines TRDV2 with TRDJ3; possible D gene TRDD3, 5 bases. This CDR3 has 17 residues. The ends were cut back, 3 bases at V and 0 bases at J, with 11 bases in the middle. The germline gives CDR1 GEAIGNYY, CDR2 EKD. The CDR3 DNA reads TGTGCCTGTGACTCCATCGGGGACTCCTGGGACACCCGACAGATGTTTTTC. Protein sequence: CACDSIGDSWDTRQMFF.

This clone was counted between two and nine times. A read error may be the cause here, since a much bigger clone is one base away. The sample carries other DNA sequences with the same CDR3. The chain has TRDV2 and TRDJ1, with 13 nucleotides matching TRDD3. After removal of 1 base from V and 1 base from J, the junction contained 20 bases not matched to a gene. The CDR3 length is 22 residues. CDR1 and CDR2 (germline): GEAIGNYY, EKD. The CDR3 coding sequence is TGTGCCTGTGACACTGTATCGGGACTGGGGGATACGTTCCCCCTGGGCACCGATAAACTCATCTTT. Protein sequence: CACDTVSGLGDTFPLGTDKLIF.

A few counts support this clone. With a far larger clone one base away, a read error is the likely cause. Other DNA sequences in this sample translate to the same CDR3. V and J are TRDV2 and TRDJ1, with a tentative D call TRDD3 (6 bases). Per germline, CDR1 GEAIGNYY and CDR2 EKD. The CDR3 loop spans 14 amino acids. The CDR3: CACDILGGADKLIF. The CDR3 coding sequence is TGTGCTTGTGACATCTTGGGGGGCGCCGATAAACTCATCTTT.

Judged by abundance, this clone is medium-sized. This chain links TRDV2 with TRDJ1, with 9 bases fitting TRDD3. The germline gives CDR1 GEAIGNYY, CDR2 EKD. The V gene end was trimmed by 3 bases and the J gene end by 0 bases; junction bases not matched to a gene: 10. CDR3 length: 17 amino acids. CDR3: CACDLVTGGPYTDKLIF. The CDR3 region has the DNA TGTGCCTGTGACCTAGTGACTGGGGGACCCTACACCGATAAACTCATCTTT.

This clone occurred a few times. The protein given by TCRdb reflects a much larger clone and differs at residue 7 from this DNA's translation, likely from a read error; the protein shown is the DNA's translation. V is TRDV2 and J is TRDJ1, with a weak D call TRDD3 (5 bases). V was clipped by 2 bases and J by 8 bases, with 23 bases between them. The CDR3 length is 16 residues. Looked up from germline, CDR1 is GEAIGNYY and CDR2 is EKD. The CDR3 region is CACDILVDQGGWKLIF. The CDR3 region has the DNA TGTGCCTGTGACATACTGGTGGACCAGGGTGGCTGGAAACTCATCTTT.

As concerns this clone: TCRdb lists the protein of a much larger clone for this DNA, which differs at residue 3, so this is likely a read error; the protein given here is translated from the DNA itself. V is TRDV2 and J is TRDJ1; TRDD3 aligns across 11 bases. The CDR3 has 20 residues. Germline assignment: CDR1 GEAIGNYY and CDR2 EKD. For the CDR3, the DNA is TGTGCCCGTGACACCGTTCCGGTGGGGGATACGCATCTGTACACCGATAAACTCATCTTT. Translated, it gives CARDTVPVGDTHLYTDKLIF.

This clone has a handful of counts. TCRdb records a much larger clone's protein for this DNA, with a difference at residue 13 that likely arises from a read error; the protein given is the translation of the DNA. V is TRDV2 and J is TRDJ1; no clear D. Deletions cut 1 base from V and 3 bases from J, with 23 bases between. The CDR3 totals 18 residues. Germline CDR1 is GEAIGNYY and CDR2 is EKD. DNA for the CDR3: TGTGCCTGTGACACTGCCGCCCGAACCCTCGCAAACGCCGATAAACTCATCTTT. This gives the protein CACDTAARTLANADKLIF.

As for this clone: TCRdb lists the protein of a much larger clone for this DNA, which differs at residue 4, so this is likely a read error; the protein given here is translated from the DNA itself. The chain has TRDV2 and TRDJ1; TRDD3 matches 7 bases. The germline V gene has CDR1 GEAIGNYY and CDR2 EKD. The trim removed 6 bases at V and 0 bases at J, leaving 12 bases unmatched. CDR3 length: 16 residues. For the CDR3, the DNA is TGTGCCTGTAACAATTTGGGGGACCAGTACACCGATAAACTCATCTTT. The encoded protein is CACNNLGDQYTDKLIF.

In its sample, this clone is large. The sample contains more than one DNA sequence encoding this CDR3. This chain links TRDV2 with TRDJ1, with 9 bases aligning to TRDD3. With V trimmed by 2 bases and J by 4 bases, 7 bases remained unmatched. CDR3 size: 15 residues. In germline, CDR1 is GEAIGNYY, CDR2 EKD. CDR3 sequence (DNA): TGTGCCTGTGACAACCTGGGGGATCAGGACGATAAACTCATCTTT. Translated, it gives CACDNLGDQDDKLIF.

Concerning this clone: TCRdb's protein for this DNA is that of a much larger clone and differs from the translation at residue 10, likely a read error; the protein shown is the DNA translation. This rearrangement joins TRDV2 to TRDJ3; perhaps TRDD3 as D (5 bases). CDR3 length: 20 amino acids. V lost 0 bases and J 0 bases, leaving 17 bases between the germline ends. CDR1 is GEAIGNYY and CDR2 is EKD in the germline V gene. The CDR3 sequence: CACDTGGFLTNSWDTRQMFF. CDR3 nucleotide sequence: TGTGCCTGTGACACCGGGGGGTTTCTCACGAACTCCTGGGACACCCGACAGATGTTTTTC.

A remark on this clone: The protein given by TCRdb reflects a much larger clone and differs at residue 7 from this DNA's translation, likely from a read error; the protein shown is the DNA's translation. This sequence joins TRDV2 and TRDJ1; maybe TRDD3 (5 bases). V lost 4 bases and J 0 bases, leaving 17 bases between the germline ends. CDR1 and CDR2 from the germline V gene are GEAIGNYY and EKD. This CDR3 contains 16 residues. CDR3 sequence reads: CACDLLEAQYTDKLIF. CDR3 DNA sequence: TGTGCCTGTGATTTACTGGAGGCTCAGTACACCGATAAACTCATCTTT.

This clone was observed a few times. This may come from a read error, since a much larger clone is one base off. The sample carries other DNA sequences with the same CDR3. This chain links TRDV2 with TRDJ1; 11 nucleotides agree with TRDD3. With V trimmed by 0 bases and J by 3 bases, 14 bases remained unmatched. The CDR3 has 19 residues. The germline V gene has CDR1 GEAIGNYY and CDR2 EKD. CDR3 coding DNA: TGTGCCTGTGACACCCTGTTTGTGGGGGATACGCCGGAGGCCGATAAACTCATCTTT. Encoded protein: CACDTLFVGDTPEADKLIF.

This clone is medium-sized by share. This chain joins TRDV2 and TRDJ3, with TRDD3 matching 9 bases. With V trimmed by 0 bases and J by 2 bases, 19 bases remained unmatched. Germline V CDR1 and CDR2: GEAIGNYY, EKD. There are 23 residues in the CDR3. The CDR3 DNA reads as TGTGCCTGTGACACCGTCGTTCTCCGTACTGGGGGAATTGATGCCTGGGACACCCGACAGATGTTTTTC. Translation: CACDTVVLRTGGIDAWDTRQMFF.

This clone was seen more than once but under ten times. A far bigger clonotype differs at one base, so this is likely a read error. The CDR3 nucleotides read TGTGCCTGTGACGCCATTTCAAACACCGATAAACTCATCTTT. Its translation: CACDAISNTDKLIF. The V call is TRDV2, the J call TRDJ1; no clear D. Germline CDR1 and CDR2: GEAIGNYY and EKD. V lost 3 bases and J 0 bases, leaving 10 bases between the germline ends. This CDR3 is 14 amino acids long.

This clone is classed as medium-sized (0.01 to 0.1%). The genes are TRDV2 and TRDJ1, with 8 bases lining up with TRDD3. Germline V gene data show CDR1 as GEAIGNYY and CDR2 as EKD. The trim removed 1 base at V and 1 base at J, leaving 10 bases unmatched. The CDR3 extends over 17 amino acids. CDR3 amino acids: CACDTLTGGHPTDKLIF. The CDR3 nucleotides read TGTGCCTGTGACACGCTTACTGGGGGGCACCCCACCGATAAACTCATCTTT.

In this sample, this clone is medium-sized. The chain links TRDV2 to TRDJ1; 11 bases fit TRDD3. Germline CDR1 reads GEAIGNYY; CDR2 reads EKD. This CDR3 spans 17 amino acids. V was clipped by 0 bases and J by 7 bases; unmatched bases: 12. The DNA for the CDR3 is TGTGCCTGTGACACCCTGGTTGGGGGATACGAACTGGGTAAACTCATCTTT. Its translation: CACDTLVGGYELGKLIF.

On this clone itself: The protein TCRdb gives is from a much larger clone and does not agree with this DNA's translation at residue 7, likely a read error; the protein shown here comes from the DNA. The CDR3 region is CACDTLPGPSTYTDKLIF. Here the CDR3 DNA reads TGTGCCTGTGACACCTTGCCCGGTCCCTCTACATACACCGATAAACTCATCTTT. The V gene is TRDV2, the J gene TRDJ1; D is unclear. Germline values: CDR1 GEAIGNYY, CDR2 EKD. V lost 0 bases to trimming and J lost 0 bases, with 19 bases between them. CDR3 length: 18 residues.